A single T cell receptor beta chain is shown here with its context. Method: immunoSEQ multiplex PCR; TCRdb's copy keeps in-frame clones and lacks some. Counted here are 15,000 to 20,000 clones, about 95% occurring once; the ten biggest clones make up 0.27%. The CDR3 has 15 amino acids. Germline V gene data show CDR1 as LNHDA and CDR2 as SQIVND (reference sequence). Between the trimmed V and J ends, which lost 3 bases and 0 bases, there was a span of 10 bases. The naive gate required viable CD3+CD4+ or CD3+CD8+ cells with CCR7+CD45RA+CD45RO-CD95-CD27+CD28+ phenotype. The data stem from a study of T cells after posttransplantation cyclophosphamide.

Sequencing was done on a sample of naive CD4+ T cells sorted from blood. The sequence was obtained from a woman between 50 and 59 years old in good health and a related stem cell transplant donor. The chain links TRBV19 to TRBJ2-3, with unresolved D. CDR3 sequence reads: CASSMWQESTDTQYF. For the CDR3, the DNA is TGTGCCAGTAGTATGTGGCAGGAAAGCACAGATACGCAGTATTTT.